The 22 T cell receptor beta chains presented below share a single source sample, sequenced in a study of T-cell reconstitution after alpha-beta-depleted transplantation in children. Unique molecular identifiers featured in how the TCRbeta library was prepared. MiXCR was run by TCRdb on the PCR reads, yielding one entry per CDR3 protein. The sample carries approximately 120,000 distinct CDR3 sequences, roughly 10% recorded once. The specimen was PBMCs, mostly from graft donor cells, collected 180 days after TCRalphabeta/CD19-depleted stem cell transplant. Every receptor here comes from a girl under three years old who had a stem cell transplant for combined immunodeficiency, so the T cells may come from the graft donor.

The sample holds a few counts of this clonotype. The chain recombines TRBV20-1 with TRBJ2-7, with 10 positions matching TRBD2. After removal of 0 bases from V and 2 bases from J, the junction contained 4 bases not matched to a gene. Per germline, CDR1 DFQATT and CDR2 SNEGSKA (reference sequence). CDR3 length: 15 amino acids. CDR3 sequence: CSARDRAGGPYEQYF. CDR3 sequence (DNA): TGCAGTGCTAGAGACCGAGCGGGGGGGCCCTACGAGCAGTACTTC.

There are a few counts of this clonotype. The V gene is TRBV29-1, the J gene TRBJ2-1; D is uncertain. Germline V lookup: CDR1 SQVTM, CDR2 ANQGSEA. The CDR3 runs to 13 residues. V gave up 0 bases and J gave up 13 bases, with 16 bases separating them. Here the CDR3 reads CSVEDRPIPNQFF. The CDR3 DNA reads TGCAGCGTTGAAGACCGGCCTATACCAAATCAGTTCTTC.

This clonotype was counted between two and nine times. The V gene is TRBV6-5, the J gene TRBJ2-3, with D possibly being TRBD1 or TRBD2 (6 bases each). Trimming pared 0 bases from V and 6 bases from J, leaving 13 bases between. The CDR3 totals 15 residues. CDR1 and CDR2 from the germline V gene are MNHEY and SVGAGI. CDR3 nucleotides: TGTGCCAGCAGTTACTCAGGGGGAGGAGGCGATACGCAGTATTTT. This codes for CASSYSGGGGDTQYF.

This chain links TRBV19 with TRBJ1-1, with TRBD1 matching over 7 bases. CDR3 length: 15 amino acids. Losses at the gene ends were 6 bases for V and 0 bases for J; bases not matched to a gene: 7. Per germline, CDR1 LNHDA and CDR2 SQIVND (reference sequence). The CDR3 DNA sequence: TGTGCCAGTAGAAAAGGACAGGCCCTGAACACTGAAGCTTTCTTT. Encoded protein: CASRKGQALNTEAFF.

This clonotype has a handful of counts. The chain has TRBV27 and TRBJ2-7; tentatively, D is TRBD2 (5 bases). CDR3 length: 15 amino acids. The germline gives CDR1 MNHEY, CDR2 SMNVEV (reference sequence). Trimming stripped 5 bases from V and 3 bases from J, with 17 bases between. Here the CDR3 reads CASSPRGPPLYEQYF. The CDR3 DNA reads TGTGCCAGCAGTCCCCGCGGGCCCCCGCTCTACGAGCAGTACTTC.

The chain has TRBV6-2 or TRBV6-3 and TRBJ1-1; D unclear. The CDR3 has 14 amino acids. Germline V gives CDR1 MNHEY, CDR2 SVGEGT. V gave up 6 bases and J gave up 0 bases, with 11 bases separating them. CDR3 residues: CASRHPGVNTEAFF. In nucleotides, the CDR3 is TGTGCCAGCAGACACCCGGGAGTGAACACTGAAGCTTTCTTT.

CDR3 loop: CASSRSNEKLFF. DNA for the CDR3: TGTGCCAGCAGCCGTTCAAATGAAAAACTGTTTTTT. This rearrangement joins TRBV6-5 to TRBJ1-4; D ambiguous. V lost 6 bases, J lost 5 bases, and 7 bases lay in between. The CDR3 length is 12 residues. From germline, CDR1 is MNHEY and CDR2 SVGAGI.

The table lists this clonotype with a few counts. The V call is TRBV12-3 or TRBV12-4, the J call TRBJ1-4, with D hard to call. With 3 bases removed from V and 0 bases from J, the gap between germline ends came to 8 bases. This CDR3 is built from 15 residues. CDR3 sequence (DNA): TGTGCCAGCAGTTTGAACGGGCCAACTAATGAAAAACTGTTTTTT. Amino acids: CASSLNGPTNEKLFF.

This rearrangement joins TRBV5-1 to TRBJ2-1; 14 nucleotides line up with TRBD2. Trimming removed 0 bases from V and 4 bases from J; junction bases left unmatched: 0. The CDR3 runs 16 residues. Looked up from germline, CDR1 is SGHRS and CDR2 is YFSETQ. CDR3 loop: CASSLGTSGRYNEQFF. CDR3 sequence (DNA): TGCGCCAGCAGCTTGGGGACTAGCGGGAGGTACAATGAGCAGTTCTTC.

The rearrangement joins TRBV5-1 to TRBJ2-2, with D uncertain. The germline V and J ends were trimmed by 4 bases and 1 base, with 11 bases remaining between them. Germline V gene lookup returns CDR1 SGHRS and CDR2 YFSETQ. This CDR3 comprises 15 residues. CDR3 DNA sequence: TGCGCCAGCAGCCTAGGACCTATGAACACCGGGGAGCTGTTTTTT. It codes for CASSLGPMNTGELFF.

The rearrangement links TRBV7-8 to TRBJ2-1; D possibly corresponds to TRBD2 (6 bases). Germline assignment: CDR1 SGHVS and CDR2 FQNEAQ. The V gene lost 5 bases and the J gene lost 8 bases, with 16 bases spanning the gap. The CDR3 length is 14 residues. CDR3 in amino acids: CASSPPGGEDEQFF. CDR3 nucleotide sequence: TGTGCCAGCAGCCCCCCGGGCGGGGAGGATGAGCAGTTCTTC.

This clonotype came up a few times. The chain uses TRBV11-3 and TRBJ2-3; 8 bases map to TRBD2. The CDR3 has 15 residues. Trimming removed 5 bases from V and 2 bases from J; junction bases left unmatched: 6. Germline-derived CDR1 and CDR2 are SGHNT and YENEEA. The CDR3 loop reads CASSQDGRVTDTQYF. The CDR3 DNA follows: TGTGCCAGCAGCCAGGACGGGAGGGTCACAGATACGCAGTATTTT.

This chain links TRBV5-1 with TRBJ1-2; D call uncertain. The V gene lost 4 bases and the J gene lost 0 bases, with 19 bases spanning the gap. The CDR3 extends over 17 amino acids. The germline V gene encodes CDR1 SGHRS and CDR2 YFSETQ. The CDR3 DNA is TGCGCCAGCAGCCCGGGGAGGTCGGGCACCTCTAACTATGGCTACACCTTC. It codes for CASSPGRSGTSNYGYTF. Full variable domain (remainder filled in from reference TRBV5-1 and TRBJ1-2): KAGVTQTPRYLIKTRGQQVTLSCSPISGHRSVSWYQQTPGQGLQFLFEYFSETQRNKGNFPGRFSGRQFSNSRSEMNVSTLELGDSALYLCASSPGRSGTSNYGYTFGSGTRLTVV.

This clonotype has at least ten counts. The V call is TRBV11-2, the J call TRBJ2-7, with D uncertain. The germline gives CDR1 SGHAT, CDR2 FQNNGV. The CDR3 is made up of 14 amino acids. V lost 5 bases and J lost 3, with 14 bases in between. This CDR3 reads CASSLTRSDYEQYF. In DNA form, the CDR3 reads TGTGCCAGCAGCCTGACTCGCTCCGACTACGAGCAGTACTTC.

The genes are TRBV12-3 or TRBV12-4 and TRBJ1-1, with unresolved D. Trimming took off 7 bases at V and 4 bases at J, with 10 bases between the two ends. The CDR3 sequence is 12 residues long. CDR3 nucleotides: TGTGCCAGCAAGTTCAGCGGCACTGAAGCTTTCTTT. This codes for CASKFSGTEAFF.

The chain joins TRBV20-1 to TRBJ2-5; possibly TRBD2 for D (5 bases). CDR1 DFQATT and CDR2 SNEGSKA come from the germline V gene (reference sequence). The CDR3 runs 12 residues. Trimming took 2 bases from V and 4 from J, leaving 8 bases between them. The CDR3 DNA sequence: TGCAGTGCTAGACTAGCACCAGAGACCCAGTACTTC. Protein product: CSARLAPETQYF.

The J gene is TRBJ2-7, the V gene TRBV7-6; 7 bases fit TRBD1. The CDR3 covers 13 residues. Germline assignment: CDR1 SGHVS and CDR2 FNYEAQ. The junction had 7 bases not matched to a gene; V was cut back by 5 bases and J by 6 bases. CDR3 in amino acids: CASSRQGPGEQYF. The CDR3 region has the DNA TGTGCCAGCAGCCGACAGGGCCCCGGCGAGCAGTACTTC.

The rearrangement uses TRBV7-2 and TRBJ2-5; TRBD2 aligns across 9 bases. The CDR3 is 14 amino acids. V gave up 7 bases and J gave up 4 bases; unmatched junction bases: 7. Germline CDR1 and CDR2: SGHTA and FQGNSA. The CDR3 loop is CASKSSGAGETQYF. CDR3 bases: TGTGCCAGCAAGTCTAGCGGGGCCGGAGAGACCCAGTACTTC.

The chain couples TRBV24-1 to TRBJ1-5, with D uncertain. Trimming removed 4 bases from V and 3 bases from J, with 18 bases in between. Germline assignment: CDR1 KGHDR and CDR2 SFDVKD. The CDR3 runs 17 residues. CDR3 loop: CATSDSRRVGFNQPQHF. Written as DNA, the CDR3 is TGTGCCACCAGTGACTCTCGACGGGTTGGTTTCAATCAGCCCCAGCATTTT.

With regard to this clonotype: One end of the junction does not line up with germline, which may come from a read error. The chain uses TRBV11-2 and TRBJ2-3; possibly TRBD1 for D (6 bases). Germline V gene lookup returns CDR1 SGHAT and CDR2 FQNNGV. This CDR3 is built from 15 residues. The CDR3 nucleotides read TGTGCCAGCAGCTTGTTTGCAGGGGACACAGATGCGCAGTATTTT. Residues: CASSLFAGDTDAQYF.

This clonotype was observed a few times. A read error may account for a junction end that differs from germline. This chain connects TRBV2 to TRBJ2-7, with 8 positions matching TRBD1. CDR1 is SNHLY and CDR2 is FYNNEI in the germline V gene. The CDR3 spans 12 residues. Here the CDR3 reads CASSERLGQAYF. The CDR3 DNA follows: TGTGCCAGCAGTGAACGCCTGGGACAGGCCTATTTC. Full variable domain (remainder filled in from reference TRBV2 and TRBJ2-7): EPEVTQTPSHQVTQMGQEVILRCVPISNHLYFYWYRQILGQKVEFLVSFYNNEISEKSEIFDDQFSVERPDGSNFTLKIRSTKLEDSAMYFCASSERLGQAYFGPGTRLTVT.

This chain connects TRBV5-1 to TRBJ1-1; D uncertain. Germline V lookup: CDR1 SGHRS, CDR2 YFSETQ. This CDR3 is 16 amino acids long. Trimming stripped 0 bases from V and 10 bases from J, with 22 bases between. Here the CDR3 reads CASSLAGRVEGGSAFF. The CDR3 region has the DNA TGCGCCAGCAGCTTGGCCGGCCGTGTGGAGGGCGGGTCAGCTTTCTTT.